The source of this TCR beta chain is a study of blood T cell repertoires in COVID-19. Produced via immunoSEQ multiplex PCR; TCRdb's table is partial and in-frame only. This sample has about 220,000 clones; under 90% occur once, and the top ten carry 3% to 4.5%. V dropped 5 bases and J dropped 2; count of bases not matched to a gene: 4. Germline CDR1 is LGHNT and CDR2 is FRNRAP. This CDR3 has 15 residues. The origin of this receptor is a woman in her 40s who had been exposed to COVID-19. The chain has TRBV12-5 and TRBJ2-2; 8 bases align to TRBD1. Sequenced: PBMCs or T cells enriched from blood (not recorded which). The CDR3 DNA is TGTGCTAGTGGTACCGGACAGGGTAACACCGGGGAGCTGTTTTTT. This gives the protein CASGTGQGNTGELFF.